This T cell receptor beta chain appears in the sequencing data of a study of blood T cell repertoires in COVID-19. In the study overall: COVID-19 samples from acute and convalescent phases originated in the United States, Italy and Spain. Sources were T cells, B-cell-depleted T cells, or PBMCs; the material itself was cDNA or gDNA.

Original data processing: Amplification from reference gene primers served as the basis for estimated nucleated cell counts. TCRdb's copy holds only in-frame clones and misses some; the assay was immunoSEQ multiplex PCR. V and J calls and clone size follow that table, whereas D and trimming were derived from the DNA. The sample contains more than 120,000 clones, approximately 90% of which appear only once. This clonotype was sampled from a human donor in a cohort sampled during active COVID-19. Source material: peripheral blood.

The DNA of the CDR3 is TGTGCCATCAGGGTCAGCTCCTACGAGCAGTACTTC. Protein sequence: CAIRVSSYEQYF. The V call is TRBV10-3, the J call TRBJ2-7, with no clear D. The germline V gene has CDR1 ENHRY and CDR2 SYGVKD. The CDR3 spans 12 residues. The V end lost 6 bases, the J end lost 0 bases, and 6 bases lay between the germline ends.